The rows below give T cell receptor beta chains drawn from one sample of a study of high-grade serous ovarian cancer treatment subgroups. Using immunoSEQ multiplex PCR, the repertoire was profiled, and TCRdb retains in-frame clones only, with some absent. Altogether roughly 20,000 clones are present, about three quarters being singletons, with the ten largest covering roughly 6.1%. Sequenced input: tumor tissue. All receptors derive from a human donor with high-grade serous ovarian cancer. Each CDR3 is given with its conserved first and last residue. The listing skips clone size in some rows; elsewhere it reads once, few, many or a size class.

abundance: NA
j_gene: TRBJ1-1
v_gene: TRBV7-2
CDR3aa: CASSLGDRGWSEAFF

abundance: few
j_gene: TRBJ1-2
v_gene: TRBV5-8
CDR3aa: CASSLGRYYGYTF

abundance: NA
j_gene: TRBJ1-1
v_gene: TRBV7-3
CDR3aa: CASSLMEGTEAFF

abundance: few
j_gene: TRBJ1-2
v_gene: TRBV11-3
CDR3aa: CASSFGGGGRYGYTF

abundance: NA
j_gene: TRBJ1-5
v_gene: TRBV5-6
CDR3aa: CASSRRRGPGPQHF

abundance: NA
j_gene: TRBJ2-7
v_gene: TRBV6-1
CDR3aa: CACVTGTGAYEQYF

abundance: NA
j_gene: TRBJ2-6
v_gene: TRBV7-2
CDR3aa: CASSSTGTGGSGANVLTF

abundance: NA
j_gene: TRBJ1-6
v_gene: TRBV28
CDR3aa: CASSNLVDSPLHF

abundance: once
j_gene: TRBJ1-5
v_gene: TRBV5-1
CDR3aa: CASSLGDRSNQPQHF

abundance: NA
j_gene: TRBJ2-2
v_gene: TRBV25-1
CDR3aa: CASTTGDTGELFF

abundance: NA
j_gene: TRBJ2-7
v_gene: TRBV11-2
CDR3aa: CASSLGRLGEQYF

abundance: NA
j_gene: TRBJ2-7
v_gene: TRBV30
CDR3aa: CAWRREGGYEQYF

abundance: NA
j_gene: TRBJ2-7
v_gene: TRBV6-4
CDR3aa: CASSDSPPGTQQYF

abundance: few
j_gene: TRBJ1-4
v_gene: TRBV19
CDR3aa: CASSITATNEKLFF

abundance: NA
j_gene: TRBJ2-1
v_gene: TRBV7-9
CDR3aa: CASSFRYEQFF

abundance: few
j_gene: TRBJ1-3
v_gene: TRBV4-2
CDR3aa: CASSQVDSRRTIYF

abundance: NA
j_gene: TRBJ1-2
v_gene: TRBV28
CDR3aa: CASTPYSAGGYTF

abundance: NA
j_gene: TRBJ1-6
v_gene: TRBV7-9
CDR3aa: CASSPPMMSPLHF

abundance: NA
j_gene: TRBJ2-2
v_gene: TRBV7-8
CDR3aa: CASSLSAVNTGELFF

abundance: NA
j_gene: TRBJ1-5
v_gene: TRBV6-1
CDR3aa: CASSDRQGGQPQHF

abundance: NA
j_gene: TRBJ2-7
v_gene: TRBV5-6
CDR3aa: CASSLPRGYEQYF

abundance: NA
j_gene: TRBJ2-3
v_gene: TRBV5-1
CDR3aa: CASSLDPPSTDTQYF

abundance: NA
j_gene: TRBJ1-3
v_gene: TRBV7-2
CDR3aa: CASSLFGQGGGNTIYF

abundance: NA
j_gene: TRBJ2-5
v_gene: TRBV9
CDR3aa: CASSDQYQETQYF

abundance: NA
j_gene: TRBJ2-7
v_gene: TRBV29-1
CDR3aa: CSVRRGSPTYEQYF

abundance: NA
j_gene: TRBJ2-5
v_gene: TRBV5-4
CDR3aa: CASSLDRVQTQYF

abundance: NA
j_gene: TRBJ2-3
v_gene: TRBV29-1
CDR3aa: CSVAAGGFGDTQYF

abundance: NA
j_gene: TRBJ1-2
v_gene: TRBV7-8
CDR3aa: CASSLGMGQGSGYTF

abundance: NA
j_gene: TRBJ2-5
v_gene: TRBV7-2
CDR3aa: CASSGRLAGERETQYF

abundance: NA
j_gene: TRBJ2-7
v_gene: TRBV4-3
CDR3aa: CASSPGTGDYEQYF

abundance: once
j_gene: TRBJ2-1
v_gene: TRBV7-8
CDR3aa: CASSLGQGGISEQFF

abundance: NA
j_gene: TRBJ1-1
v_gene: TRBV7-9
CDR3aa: CASKEQGDTEAFF

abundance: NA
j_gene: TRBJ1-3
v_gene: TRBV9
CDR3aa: CASSVGNTIYF

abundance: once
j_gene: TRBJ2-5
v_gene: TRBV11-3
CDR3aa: CASSLVETQYF

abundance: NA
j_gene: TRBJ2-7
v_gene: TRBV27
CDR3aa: CASSSTYEQYF

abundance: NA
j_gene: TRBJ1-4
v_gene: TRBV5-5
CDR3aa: CASSLGPQGDFEKLFF

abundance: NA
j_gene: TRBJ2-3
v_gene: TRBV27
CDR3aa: CASTKLAAPDTQYF

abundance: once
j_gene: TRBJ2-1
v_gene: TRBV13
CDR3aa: CASSLQTTQRGSYNEQFF

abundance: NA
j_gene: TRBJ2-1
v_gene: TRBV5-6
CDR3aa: CASSLVRQGFYNEQFF

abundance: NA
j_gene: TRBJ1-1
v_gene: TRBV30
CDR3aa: CAWTTGVANTEAFF

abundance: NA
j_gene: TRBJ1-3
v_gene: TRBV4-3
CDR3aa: CASSQDNWDRAGGNTIYF

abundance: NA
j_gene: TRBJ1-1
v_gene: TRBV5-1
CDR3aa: CASSLTGTVNTEAFF

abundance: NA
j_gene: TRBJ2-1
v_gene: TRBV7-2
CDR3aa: CASSLERNNEQFF

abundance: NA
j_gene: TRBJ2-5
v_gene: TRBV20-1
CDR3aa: CSARVGETQYF

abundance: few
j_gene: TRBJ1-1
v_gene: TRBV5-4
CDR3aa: CASSLVEDTEAFF

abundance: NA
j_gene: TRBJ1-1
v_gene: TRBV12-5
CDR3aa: CASGLDSGMNTEAFF

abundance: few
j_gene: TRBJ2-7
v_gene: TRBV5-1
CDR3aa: CASMTGLYEQYF

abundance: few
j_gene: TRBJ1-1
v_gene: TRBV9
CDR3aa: CASSATPGAEAFF

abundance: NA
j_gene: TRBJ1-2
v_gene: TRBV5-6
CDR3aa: CASSIGTAYGYTF

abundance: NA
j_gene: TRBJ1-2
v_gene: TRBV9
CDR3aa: CASSEGGGDYGYTF

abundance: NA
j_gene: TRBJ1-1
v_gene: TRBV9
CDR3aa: CASSVGSVPEAFF

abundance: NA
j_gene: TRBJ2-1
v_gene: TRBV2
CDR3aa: CASRGREWYEQFF

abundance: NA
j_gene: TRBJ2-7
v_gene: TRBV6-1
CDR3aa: CASSEVSGGTAYEQYF

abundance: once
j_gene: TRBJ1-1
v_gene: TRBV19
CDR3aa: CASSIFRDTEAFF

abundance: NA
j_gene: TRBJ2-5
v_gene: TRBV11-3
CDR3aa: CASSSELVGTQYF

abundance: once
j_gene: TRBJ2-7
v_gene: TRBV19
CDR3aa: CASSIDRGNHEQYF

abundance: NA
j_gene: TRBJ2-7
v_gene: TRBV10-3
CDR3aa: CAISESGGTGEQYF